This entry is about one TCR beta chain. Its cognate antigen is unknown. The data stem from a study of radiation and T cells in renal cell carcinoma. Study-wide results and caveats: Top tumor clonotypes rose in blood 2 weeks post-radiation, then contracted.

Time point here: blood 4 weeks post-SBRT, at nephrectomy. Regarding treatment: 15 Gy SBRT to primary tumor, nephrectomy 4 weeks later. Nephrectomy followed 15 Gy stereotactic body radiation by 4 weeks. The patient's renal cell carcinoma had clear cell pathology. The germline CDR1 and CDR2 sequences are MNHNS and SASEGT. The ends were cut back, 8 bases at V and 3 bases at J, with 11 bases in the middle. This CDR3 region has 13 residues. Some clones are missing from TCRdb's copy, which holds only in-frame ones; the method was immunoSEQ multiplex PCR. The table lists roughly 58,000 clones, roughly 80% of them singletons.

The V gene is TRBV6-1, the J gene TRBJ2-4; no clear D gene. The sequenced sample was blood, obtained from a patient whose treatment included radiotherapy and nephrectomy. This TCR came from a man aged 55 to 69 with renal cell carcinoma. As DNA, the CDR3 is TGTGCCAGCGTCGGAGCAGGCAAAAACATTCAGTACTTC. It translates to CASVGAGKNIQYF.